Shown below are 10 T cell receptor beta chains from a single sample sequenced in a study of pediatric ulcerative colitis. Profiling relied on immunoSEQ multiplex PCR, and the TCRdb table lists in-frame clones only, not all of them. This sample carries approximately 60,000 clones, less than 90% of them seen once, and the ten largest clones take approximately 3.4%. The sequenced material came from blood. These receptors came from a boy aged 5-17 years with severe ulcerative colitis.

The CDR3 region is CASSWQEGANTEAFF. The CDR3 coding sequence is TGCGCCAGCAGCTGGCAGGAGGGGGCGAACACTGAAGCTTTCTTT. The chain has TRBV5-1 and TRBJ1-1; 7 bases are a match to TRBD1. The J segment lost 1 base and the V segment lost 3 bases, leaving 6 bases of the junction unmatched. Per germline, CDR1 SGHRS and CDR2 YFSETQ. This CDR3 spans 15 amino acids.

J is TRBJ2-1 and V is TRBV19; TRBD1 might be the D (6 bases). Germline V gene sequence: CDR1 LNHDA, CDR2 SQIVND (reference sequence). The length of the CDR3 is 14 residues. The V and J ends lost 7 bases and 5 bases respectively, with 15 bases between them. Here the CDR3 reads CASTEAGTNNEQFF. As DNA, the CDR3 is TGTGCCAGTACTGAAGCCGGGACAAACAATGAGCAGTTCTTC.

This clone was seen only once. This rearrangement joins TRBV2 to TRBJ1-5, with D possibly being TRBD1 (6 bases). Germline V gene lookup returns CDR1 SNHLY and CDR2 FYNNEI. V was clipped by 3 bases and J by 7 bases, with 13 bases between them. The CDR3 contains 14 residues. The CDR3: CASSEDSQTQPQHF. The CDR3 DNA is TGTGCCAGCAGTGAGGACAGCCAGACCCAGCCCCAGCATTTT.

This chain links TRBV5-4 with TRBJ2-7; perhaps TRBD1 as D (5 bases). The CDR3 is made up of 15 amino acids. Trimming took 0 bases from V and 2 from J, leaving 12 bases between them. The germline gives CDR1 SGHNT, CDR2 YYREEE (reference sequence). CDR3 nucleotide sequence: TGTGCCAGCAGCTTGGACGGCAGGGCAACCTACGAGCAGTACTTC. It codes for CASSLDGRATYEQYF.

The V call is TRBV14, the J call TRBJ2-5; no clear D gene. Deletions cut 2 bases from V and 4 bases from J, with 2 bases between. CDR3 length: 11 residues. Germline loops: CDR1 SGHDN, CDR2 FVKESK. As DNA, the CDR3 is TGTGCCAGCAGCCAAAGAGAGACCCAGTACTTC. This translates into CASSQRETQYF.

The V and J genes are TRBV18 and TRBJ1-4, with a tentative D call TRBD1 (6 bases). The germline V and J ends were trimmed by 3 bases and 6 bases, with 11 bases remaining between them. Per the germline V gene, CDR1 is KGHSH and CDR2 is LQKENI. The CDR3 is 14 amino acids. The CDR3 reads CASSPDSSHEKLFF. The CDR3 nucleotides are TGTGCCAGCTCACCGGACAGCTCCCATGAAAAACTGTTTTTT.

This clone was counted a single time. At one end the junction does not follow the germline gene, possibly because of a read error. The rearrangement joins TRBV29-1 to TRBJ1-1; D remains unclear. Germline-derived CDR1 and CDR2 are SQVTM and ANQGSEA. This CDR3 is 14 amino acids long. CDR3 nucleotide sequence: TGCAGCGTCGAAGAGACAAGCAGTAACACTGAAGCTTTCTTT. It encodes CSVEETSSNTEAFF.

The chain recombines TRBV5-1 with TRBJ1-6; the D gene is possibly TRBD1 (6 bases). Germline-derived CDR1 and CDR2 are SGHRS and YFSETQ. This CDR3 region has 15 residues. Trimming pared 9 bases from V and 0 bases from J, leaving 13 bases between. CDR3 bases: TGCGCCATCGGACAGCAGAGCTCCTATAATTCACCCCTCCACTTT. Residues: CAIGQQSSYNSPLHF.

The chain uses TRBV27 and TRBJ1-1; 8 positions agree with TRBD1. Germline lookup yields CDR1 MNHEY and CDR2 SMNVEV (reference sequence). CDR3 length: 15 amino acids. With V trimmed by 5 bases and J by 3 bases, 8 bases remained unmatched. CDR3 nucleotides: TGTGCCAGCAGTCCCATTCCGACAGGGGACACTGAAGCTTTCTTT. It encodes CASSPIPTGDTEAFF.

The chain links TRBV5-6 to TRBJ2-5, with TRBD1 identical over 9 bases. The CDR3 runs 15 residues. Losses at the gene ends were 0 bases for V and 7 bases for J; bases not matched to a gene: 7. Germline V gene data show CDR1 as SGHDT and CDR2 as YYEEEE. CDR3 residues: CASSLEDRGAGTQYF. The CDR3 nucleotides are TGTGCCAGCAGCTTGGAGGACAGGGGAGCGGGGACCCAGTACTTC.